The 32 T cell receptor beta chains presented below share a single source sample, sequenced in a study of T cell repertoires in cytomegalovirus infection. TCRdb passed the reads through MiXCR, listing each CDR3 protein once. The profile shows tens of thousands of distinct CDR3 sequences, 4% of them singletons. Sequenced input: PBMCs. These receptors came from a human donor in good health (CMV status not recorded). Some clones in this sample may be carry-over from other donors' samples.

This clonotype came up many times. The chain links TRBV10-3 to TRBJ1-3; D unresolved. The V and J ends lost 2 bases and 4 bases respectively, with 9 bases between them. This CDR3 has 14 residues. Germline loops: CDR1 ENHRY, CDR2 SYGVKD. CDR3 coding DNA: TGTGCCATCAGTGAGCGGGGAGGAGGAAACACCATATATTTT. Translated, it gives CAISERGGGNTIYF.

This clonotype was recorded at least ten times. The chain uses TRBV7-8 and TRBJ1-1; a possible D gene is TRBD1 (5 bases). With 1 base removed from V and 4 bases from J, the gap between germline ends came to 10 bases. Germline V gene data show CDR1 as SGHVS and CDR2 as FQNEAQ. The CDR3 contains 14 residues. CDR3 in amino acids: CASSLVGRGTEAFF. The CDR3 bases are TGTGCCAGCAGCTTAGTGGGTAGGGGCACTGAAGCTTTCTTT. Combining the CDR3 with reference TRBV7-8 and TRBJ1-1 gives the whole variable domain GAGVSQSPRYKVAKRGQDVALRCDPISGHVSLFWYQQALGQGPEFLTYFQNEAQLDKSGLPSDRFFAERPEGSVSTLKIQRTQQEDSAVYLCASSLVGRGTEAFFGQGTRLTVV.

This clonotype came up many times. The V gene is TRBV7-6, the J gene TRBJ1-3; D unclear. The germline V gene has CDR1 SGHVS and CDR2 FNYEAQ. With 5 bases removed from V and 2 bases from J, the gap between germline ends came to 7 bases. The CDR3 consists of 13 residues. CDR3 nucleotide sequence: TGTGCCAGCAGCCAACCGGCTGGAAACACCATATATTTT. Protein product: CASSQPAGNTIYF.

This chain connects TRBV4-1 to TRBJ2-1, with no clear D. Germline V gives CDR1 MGHRA, CDR2 YSYEKL. V lost 0 bases to trimming and J lost 3 bases, with 6 bases between them. This CDR3 is built from 14 residues. CDR3 sequence: CASSQDLVYNEQFF. The CDR3 DNA reads as TGCGCCAGCAGCCAAGATTTAGTCTACAATGAGCAGTTCTTC.

This clonotype has at least ten counts. The chain uses TRBV18 and TRBJ2-5, with unresolved D. V gave up 0 bases and J gave up 1 base, with 3 bases separating them. Germline values: CDR1 KGHSH, CDR2 LQKENI. This CDR3 comprises 13 residues. The CDR3 spells CASSPPTQETQYF. Here the CDR3 DNA reads TGTGCCAGCTCACCACCCACCCAAGAGACCCAGTACTTC.

This clonotype was seen many times. The chain employs TRBV7-2 and TRBJ2-4, with D unresolved. Deletions cut 2 bases from V and 0 bases from J, with 5 bases between. The CDR3 loop spans 14 amino acids. In germline, CDR1 is SGHTA, CDR2 FQGNSA. This CDR3 is CASSLLVAKNIQYF. The CDR3 DNA follows: TGTGCCAGCAGCTTATTGGTAGCCAAAAACATTCAGTACTTC.

In its sample, this clonotype was seen many times. The chain uses TRBV7-2 and TRBJ2-5; a weak D match, TRBD1 (5 bases). Germline V gene data show CDR1 as SGHTA and CDR2 as FQGNSA. CDR3 size: 14 residues. V shed 4 bases and J shed 6 bases, with 15 bases lying between them. CDR3 residues: CASSSDTWTKTQYF. The CDR3 coding sequence is TGTGCCAGCAGCTCGGACACTTGGACGAAGACCCAGTACTTC.

Ten or more counts support this clonotype. The chain combines TRBV20-1 with TRBJ2-2; the match to TRBD2 covers 7 bases. From germline, CDR1 is DFQATT and CDR2 SNEGSKA (reference sequence). V lost 3 bases and J lost 7; bases outside the gene matches: 5. The CDR3 consists of 13 residues. CDR3 sequence: CSARSGAGGELFF. CDR3 DNA sequence: TGCAGTGCTAGGAGCGGGGCCGGCGGGGAGCTGTTTTTT.

Many counts were recorded for this clonotype. This sequence joins TRBV7-2 and TRBJ2-1; no definite D call. The CDR3 has 16 residues. V gave up 0 bases and J gave up 1 base, with 10 bases separating them. Per the germline V gene, CDR1 is SGHTA and CDR2 is FQGNSA. DNA for the CDR3: TGTGCCAGCAGCTTAGCATTCGCGGCTTCCTACAATGAGCAGTTCTTC. Protein: CASSLAFAASYNEQFF.

This clonotype came up many times. CDR3 in amino acids: CASSTRQGLGSYEQYF. CDR3 bases: TGTGCCAGCAGCACTCGACAGGGTCTAGGGTCCTACGAGCAGTACTTC. This chain uses TRBV7-2 with TRBJ2-7; 7 bases match TRBD1. The V and J ends lost 5 bases and 1 base, in that order; junction bases with no gene match: 11. Germline CDR1 reads SGHTA; CDR2 reads FQGNSA. The CDR3 is 16 amino acids.

Details on this clonotype: This may come from a read error, since a much larger clone is one base off. The chain couples TRBV5-4 to TRBJ2-3; 10 bases fit TRBD2. Germline trimming cut 3 bases from V and 2 bases from J; bases unmatched to any gene: 6. There are 16 residues in the CDR3. Per germline, CDR1 SGHNT and CDR2 YYREEE (reference sequence). This CDR3 is CASSWPSGGFTDTQYF. The CDR3 DNA reads TGTGCCAGCAGCTGGCCTAGCGGGGGATTCACAGATACGCAGTATTTT.

This clonotype has a count of ten or more. This chain links TRBV12-3 or TRBV12-4 with TRBJ2-2; D unresolved. Trimming took off 2 bases at V and 4 bases at J, with 5 bases between the two ends. CDR3 size: 13 residues. In DNA, the CDR3 is TGTGCCAGCAGTTTATACCCCACCGGGGAGCTGTTTTTT. It yields the protein CASSLYPTGELFF.

This clonotype occurred a few times. The rearrangement links TRBV6-2 or TRBV6-3 to TRBJ2-2; D possibly corresponds to TRBD1 (6 bases). Germline values: CDR1 MNHEY, CDR2 SVGEGT. V gave up 7 bases and J gave up 8 bases, with 17 bases separating them. The CDR3 consists of 14 residues. The CDR3: CASNDRQTYGELFF. In DNA, the CDR3 is TGTGCCAGCAACGACAGGCAGACCTATGGGGAGCTGTTTTTT.

This clonotype was counted many times. J is TRBJ2-7 and V is TRBV5-6, with 9 bases matching TRBD1. Losses at the gene ends were 6 bases for V and 1 base for J; bases not matched to a gene: 8. Germline V gives CDR1 SGHDT, CDR2 YYEEEE. The CDR3 contains 15 residues. CDR3 region: CASTPDRGLSYEQYF. The DNA of the CDR3 is TGTGCCAGCACCCCGGACAGGGGACTATCCTACGAGCAGTACTTC. The full variable domain, with the rest looked up from reference TRBV5-6 and TRBJ2-7, is DAGVTQSPTHLIKTRGQQVTLRCSPKSGHDTVSWYQQALGQGPQFIFQYYEEEERQRGNFPDRFSGHQFPNYSSELNVNALLLGDSALYLCASTPDRGLSYEQYFGPGTRLTVT.

There are many counts of this clonotype. V usage is TRBV12-3 or TRBV12-4 and J usage is TRBJ2-7, with a possible D match to TRBD1 (5 bases). The germline V and J ends were trimmed by 2 bases and 7 bases, with 15 bases remaining between them. The CDR3 sequence is 14 residues long. This chain's CDR3 is CASSLMPRSGEQYF. The CDR3 nucleotides read TGTGCCAGCAGTTTAATGCCTAGGTCAGGGGAGCAGTACTTC.

This clonotype was picked up a small number of times. As DNA, the CDR3 is TGTGCCATCAGGCCCGAGCGGGACTCCTACGAGCAGTACTTC. Amino acids: CAIRPERDSYEQYF. This chain connects TRBV10-3 to TRBJ2-7, with 7 bases fitting TRBD2. V shed 6 bases and J 0 bases; nucleotides not matched to a gene: 5. The length of the CDR3 is 14 residues. CDR1 is ENHRY, CDR2 SYGVKD, per germline.

The sample holds many counts of this clonotype. The chain carries TRBV12-3 or TRBV12-4 and TRBJ1-3; the D is unclear. Trimming stripped 1 base from V and 0 bases from J, with 4 bases between. The CDR3 runs to 14 residues. CDR3 amino acids: CASSLGDSGNTIYF. For the CDR3, the DNA is TGTGCCAGCAGTTTAGGCGACTCTGGAAACACCATATATTTT.

In this sample, this clonotype turned up many times. CDR3 protein: CASSIAQGSYEQYF. The DNA for the CDR3 is TGTGCCAGTAGTATAGCTCAGGGTTCCTACGAGCAGTACTTC. The rearrangement uses TRBV19 and TRBJ2-7; perhaps TRBD1 as D (5 bases). Per the germline V gene, CDR1 is LNHDA and CDR2 is SQIVND (reference sequence). V was shortened by 1 base and J by 1 base, with 8 bases between the two germline ends. This CDR3 region has 14 residues.

In this sample, this clonotype turned up many times. The gene calls are TRBV5-1 and TRBJ2-6; D is undetermined. The CDR3 loop spans 18 amino acids. CDR1 and CDR2 (germline): SGHRS, YFSETQ. Trimming removed 2 bases from V and 2 bases from J, with 17 bases in between. Here the CDR3 DNA reads TGCGCCAGCAGCTTTCTCAACTCCCAAGGCGCTGGGGCCAACGTCCTGACTTTC. Translated, it gives CASSFLNSQGAGANVLTF.

This clonotype was seen many times. J is TRBJ1-2 and V is TRBV7-2; D might be TRBD1 (6 bases). Germline CDR1 is SGHTA and CDR2 is FQGNSA. V gave up 4 bases and J gave up 7 bases, with 22 bases separating them. The CDR3 contains 16 residues. CDR3 protein: CASSSMGGALVVGYTF. DNA for the CDR3: TGTGCCAGCAGCTCGATGGGGGGGGCGCTCGTGGTTGGCTACACCTTC.

The sample holds many counts of this clonotype. The CDR3 DNA sequence: TGTGCCAGCAGCTTCACCCGGGACTTTAACTACAATGAGCAGTTCTTC. It codes for CASSFTRDFNYNEQFF. This rearrangement joins TRBV7-2 to TRBJ2-1, with D possibly matching TRBD2 (6 bases). This CDR3 comprises 16 residues. Germline CDR1 reads SGHTA; CDR2 reads FQGNSA. V lost 3 bases and J lost 3, with 15 bases in between. The whole variable domain, remainder taken from reference TRBV7-2 and TRBJ2-1, is GAGVSQSPSNKVTEKGKDVELRCDPISGHTALYWYRQSLGQGLEFLIYFQGNSAPDKSGLPSDRFSAERTGGSVSTLTIQRTQQEDSAVYLCASSFTRDFNYNEQFFGPGTRLTVL.

The sample holds many counts of this clonotype. This sequence joins TRBV7-2 and TRBJ1-1, with D perhaps matching TRBD1 (6 bases). The germline V gene encodes CDR1 SGHTA and CDR2 FQGNSA. Trimming pared 1 base from V and 5 bases from J, leaving 17 bases between. This CDR3 has 16 amino acids. This CDR3 is CASSLGRGGAGTEAFF. For the CDR3, the DNA is TGTGCCAGCAGCTTAGGGCGGGGGGGGGCGGGTACTGAAGCTTTCTTT.

This clonotype came up many times. This chain uses TRBV9 with TRBJ2-5, with TRBD2 identical over 7 bases. The CDR3 runs 16 residues. Germline loops: CDR1 SGDLS, CDR2 YYNGEE. Trimming removed 0 bases from V and 1 base from J; junction bases left unmatched: 6. CDR3 amino acids: CASSVGPAGPQETQYF. DNA for the CDR3: TGTGCCAGCAGCGTAGGGCCAGCGGGACCCCAAGAGACCCAGTACTTC.

This clonotype was recorded at least ten times. This rearrangement joins TRBV6-1 to TRBJ2-5, with 8 bases aligning to TRBD2. This CDR3 contains 14 residues. V dropped 2 bases and J dropped 6; count of bases not matched to a gene: 5. The V gene's germline CDR1 is MNHNS and CDR2 SASEGT. The CDR3: CASSESIAGKTQYF. The DNA for the CDR3 is TGTGCCAGCAGTGAAAGTATAGCGGGAAAGACCCAGTACTTC.

This clonotype was observed at least ten times. The chain employs TRBV29-1 and TRBJ1-2; weak D call: TRBD1 (6 bases). Per germline, CDR1 SQVTM and CDR2 ANQGSEA. The CDR3 is made up of 14 amino acids. The V end was cut by 3 bases, the J end by 0 bases, with 11 bases between. The CDR3 spells CSVDEGGTNYGYTF. Written as DNA, the CDR3 is TGCAGCGTTGACGAAGGGGGGACTAACTATGGCTACACCTTC.

On this clonotype itself: With a much larger clone just one base away, this may be a read error. The chain has TRBV6-1 and TRBJ2-5; maybe TRBD2 (6 bases). CDR3 length: 17 residues. CDR1 and CDR2 from the germline V gene are MNHNS and SASEGT. CDR3 protein: CAGSQRRGPAYLETQYF. The CDR3 nucleotides read TGTGCCGGCAGTCAAAGGAGGGGACCGGCCTATCTAGAGACCCAGTACTTC.

This clonotype came up many times. This chain connects TRBV7-2 to TRBJ2-1; D is unresolved. Trimming took off 2 bases at V and 6 bases at J, with 8 bases between the two ends. Germline loops: CDR1 SGHTA, CDR2 FQGNSA. The CDR3 has 13 residues. This CDR3 reads CASSLFWGNEQFF. DNA for the CDR3: TGTGCCAGCAGCTTATTCTGGGGCAATGAGCAGTTCTTC.

This clonotype was seen only a few times. The V and J genes are TRBV28 and TRBJ1-1, with D maybe TRBD1 (5 bases). The CDR3 runs to 15 residues. V shed 6 bases and J shed 4 bases, with 18 bases lying between them. CDR1 is MDHEN and CDR2 is SYDVKM in the germline V gene. The CDR3, as DNA: TGTGCCAGCAGCCTCCCTACCTGGGACGGCACTGAAGCTTTCTTT. It is translated as CASSLPTWDGTEAFF.

This clonotype was seen ten or more times. V is TRBV7-3 and J is TRBJ2-1; D is tentatively TRBD1 or TRBD2 (5 bases each). This CDR3 has 13 amino acids. CDR1 and CDR2 from the germline V gene are SGHTA and FQGTGA. Trimming took 4 bases from V and 7 from J, leaving 11 bases between them. Here the CDR3 reads CASSWGPQNEQFF. For the CDR3, the DNA is TGTGCCAGCAGCTGGGGACCGCAGAATGAGCAGTTCTTC.

This clonotype appeared a few times. This chain joins TRBV4-3 and TRBJ1-1, with 10 bases identical to TRBD1. Trimming took 3 bases from V and 11 from J; bases not matched to a gene: 9. The V gene's germline CDR1 is LGHNA and CDR2 YSLEER. The CDR3 totals 14 residues. The DNA for the CDR3 is TGCGCCAGCAGCCAGAGCCCGGGGACAGGGGACGCTTTCTTT. Translated: CASSQSPGTGDAFF.

As concerns this clonotype: Possible read error: a much larger clone is one base away. Here the CDR3 omits its conserved ending phenylalanine or tryptophan, so a read error is the likely source. The chain employs TRBV12-3 or TRBV12-4 and TRBJ2-5; D possibly corresponds to TRBD1 (6 bases). The CDR3 contains 15 residues. The germline V and J ends were trimmed by 4 bases and 5 bases, with 17 bases remaining between them. The CDR3 DNA reads TGTGCCAGCAGTTCCGGCGCGCAGGGGTTTGAGACCCAGTACCTC. This sequence encodes CASSSGAQGFETQYL.

This clonotype was counted at least ten times. This chain connects TRBV6-2 or TRBV6-3 to TRBJ2-1, with D possibly being TRBD2 (7 bases). This CDR3 is built from 14 residues. V was pared by 6 bases and J by 4 bases, with 13 bases between. CDR1 and CDR2 from the germline V gene are MNHEY and SVGEGT. CDR3 sequence (DNA): TGTGCCAGCAGCTTGGGGGGGCTTTACAATGAGCAGTTCTTC. It yields the protein CASSLGGLYNEQFF.